Below, 23 T cell receptor beta chains from the same sample are listed, as sequenced in a study of blood T cell repertoires in COVID-19. The repertoire was sequenced with immunoSEQ multiplex PCR; TCRdb's copy has only in-frame clones and lacks some. The sample lists roughly 330,000 clones; around 87% were seen once. The sequenced material came from PBMCs or T cells enriched from blood (not recorded which). The source is a woman in her twenties or thirties who had recovered from COVID-19.

The rearrangement joins TRBV6-5 to TRBJ1-3; maybe TRBD1 (6 bases). This CDR3 region has 15 residues. V lost 7 bases and J 1 base, leaving 14 bases between the germline ends. Germline V CDR1 and CDR2: MNHEY, SVGAGI. CDR3 amino acids: CASTQSRGSGNTIYF. The CDR3 bases are TGTGCCAGCACTCAAAGTAGGGGGTCTGGAAACACCATATATTTT.

This chain joins TRBV12-3 or TRBV12-4 and TRBJ2-2; D remains ambiguous. This CDR3 comprises 13 residues. V lost 5 bases and J 7 bases, leaving 11 bases between the germline ends. CDR3 sequence reads: CASSTLYDGELFF. DNA for the CDR3: TGTGCCAGCAGTACTCTGTACGACGGGGAGCTGTTTTTT.

V gene TRBV4-2 combines with J gene TRBJ1-2, with 9 bases aligning to TRBD1. Germline loops: CDR1 LGHNA, CDR2 YNFKEQ. The CDR3 length is 16 residues. V was pared by 1 base and J by 4 bases, with 7 bases of the junction left unmatched. CDR3 sequence (DNA): TGTGCCAGCAGCCAAGCGGGACAGGGTTTGAGCTATGGCTACACCTTC. Its translation is CASSQAGQGLSYGYTF.

The chain joins TRBV24-1 to TRBJ2-2; TRBD2 is a possible D gene (6 bases). Germline V gene sequence: CDR1 KGHDR, CDR2 SFDVKD. V was trimmed by 7 bases and J by 7 bases, leaving 12 bases between them. The CDR3 extends over 13 amino acids. CDR3 in amino acids: CATSDGTYGELFF. Here the CDR3 DNA reads TGTGCCACCAGCGACGGGACTTACGGGGAGCTGTTTTTT.

The chain is built from TRBV3-1 (or the pseudogene TRBV3-2) and TRBJ1-1, with D maybe TRBD1 (6 bases). There are 12 residues in the CDR3. Germline V lookup: CDR1 LGHDT, CDR2 YNNKEL (reference sequence). V lost 5 bases and J lost 11, with 15 bases in between. CDR3 coding DNA: TGTGCCAGCAGCTACGAACAGGGTCGGGCTTTCTTT. Translation: CASSYEQGRAFF.

V gene TRBV6-5 combines with J gene TRBJ2-7; no clear D. Germline lookup yields CDR1 MNHEY and CDR2 SVGAGI. V was clipped by 5 bases and J by 3 bases, with 11 bases between them. The CDR3 length is 13 residues. CDR3 bases: TGTGCCAGCAGTACTACCCACGACTACGAGCAGTACTTC. Protein product: CASSTTHDYEQYF.

The chain recombines TRBV5-1 with TRBJ1-2; the D gene is possibly TRBD1 (6 bases). The germline gives CDR1 SGHRS, CDR2 YFSETQ. This CDR3 region has 16 residues. V shed 0 bases and J shed 2 bases, with 14 bases lying between them. The CDR3 region is CASSLAQGPYNYGYTF. CDR3 bases: TGCGCCAGCAGCTTGGCACAGGGTCCCTACAACTATGGCTACACCTTC. Variable domain in full (rest from reference TRBV5-1 and TRBJ1-2): KAGVTQTPRYLIKTRGQQVTLSCSPISGHRSVSWYQQTPGQGLQFLFEYFSETQRNKGNFPGRFSGRQFSNSRSEMNVSTLELGDSALYLCASSLAQGPYNYGYTFGSGTRLTVV.

This clone appeared a single time. This chain joins TRBV12-3 or TRBV12-4 and TRBJ1-1; TRBD1 matches 7 bases. Germline trimming cut 5 bases from V and 8 bases from J; bases unmatched to any gene: 8. This CDR3 region has 13 residues. Here the CDR3 DNA reads TGTGCCAGCAGTCAAGGACAGGCAGTAGAAGCTTTCTTT. Its translation: CASSQGQAVEAFF.

V gene TRBV5-1 combines with J gene TRBJ1-4, with 9 bases fitting TRBD1. This CDR3 has 15 amino acids. Germline CDR1 SGHRS, CDR2 YFSETQ. Trimming took 4 bases from V and 4 from J; bases not matched to a gene: 5. The CDR3: CASSIGTGYNEKLFF. CDR3 nucleotides: TGCGCCAGCAGCATCGGGACAGGGTATAATGAAAAACTGTTTTTT.

The V gene is TRBV6-1, the J gene TRBJ2-7; a possible D gene is TRBD2 (6 bases). This CDR3 contains 16 residues. In germline, CDR1 is MNHNS, CDR2 SASEGT. V lost 3 bases and J lost 2, with 17 bases in between. The DNA for the CDR3 is TGTGCCAGCAGTGACGGGGGAGAGATTCAAACCTACGAGCAGTACTTC. Translated: CASSDGGEIQTYEQYF.

This clone was picked up a small number of times. The chain combines TRBV23-1 with TRBJ1-5; TRBD1 is a possible D gene (5 bases). TRBV23-1 is an ORF, with its function uncertain. The length of the CDR3 is 16 residues. With 0 bases removed from V and 4 bases from J, the gap between germline ends came to 13 bases. The chain's CDR3 is CASSQSSGQGNQPQHF. For the CDR3, the DNA is TGCGCCAGCAGTCAATCATCAGGGCAGGGTAATCAGCCCCAGCATTTT.

V and J are TRBV7-9 and TRBJ1-3; no reliable D call. The CDR3 runs 14 residues. Germline CDR1 is SEHNR and CDR2 is FQNEAQ (reference sequence). The germline V and J ends were trimmed by 5 bases and 0 bases, with 8 bases remaining between them. The CDR3 sequence: CASSPTASGNTIYF. The CDR3 nucleotides are TGTGCCAGCAGCCCCACAGCCTCTGGAAACACCATATATTTT. Full variable domain (remainder filled in from reference TRBV7-9 and TRBJ1-3): DTGVSQNPRHKITKRGQNVTFRCDPISEHNRLYWYRQTLGQGPEFLTYFQNEAQLEKSRLLSDRFSAERPKGSFSTLEIQRTEQGDSAMYLCASSPTASGNTIYFGEGSWLTVV.

J is TRBJ2-7 and V is TRBV7-9; possible D gene TRBD1, 5 bases. Looked up from germline, CDR1 is SEHNR and CDR2 is FQNEAQ (reference sequence). Trimming shortened V by 1 base and J by 5 bases, and 15 bases separated the two germline ends. The CDR3 totals 15 residues. The CDR3 DNA is TGTGCCAGCAGCTTAGTGCAGGGTGTTAGCCACGAGCAGTACTTC. It specifies CASSLVQGVSHEQYF. The full variable domain, completed using reference TRBV7-9 and TRBJ2-7, is DTGVSQNPRHKITKRGQNVTFRCDPISEHNRLYWYRQTLGQGPEFLTYFQNEAQLEKSRLLSDRFSAERPKGSFSTLEIQRTEQGDSAMYLCASSLVQGVSHEQYFGPGTRLTVT.

The chain employs TRBV6-5 and TRBJ2-1, with 9 bases that match TRBD2. Germline CDR1 is MNHEY and CDR2 is SVGAGI. This CDR3 is 15 amino acids long. The junction had 4 bases not matched to a gene; V was cut back by 6 bases and J by 1 base. Written as DNA, the CDR3 is TGTGCCAGCAGCCGACTAGCGGAATCCTACAATGAGCAGTTCTTC. It specifies CASSRLAESYNEQFF.

The chain carries TRBV29-1 and TRBJ1-2; TRBD1 might be the D (6 bases). CDR1 is SQVTM and CDR2 is ANQGSEA in the germline V gene. This CDR3 comprises 12 residues. Trimming pared 3 bases from V and 8 bases from J, leaving 13 bases between. This chain's CDR3 is CSVDTGLRGYTF. In DNA, the CDR3 is TGCAGCGTTGACACAGGGCTACGGGGCTACACCTTC.

The genes are TRBV7-9 and TRBJ2-7, with TRBD1 matching over 8 bases. This CDR3 is built from 18 residues. CDR1 and CDR2 from the germline V gene are SEHNR and FQNEAQ (reference sequence). The V gene end was trimmed by 5 bases and the J gene end by 3 bases; junction bases not matched to a gene: 18. CDR3 region: CASSQYKFRTGSVYEQYF. As DNA, the CDR3 is TGTGCCAGCAGCCAATATAAATTTCGGACAGGGTCCGTCTACGAGCAGTACTTC.

The rearrangement links TRBV19 to TRBJ1-2; 10 bases agree with TRBD1. The CDR3 consists of 15 residues. The V segment lost 11 bases and the J segment 7 bases; nucleotides outside the gene matches: 16. Germline CDR1 reads LNHDA; CDR2 reads SQIVND (reference sequence). Written as DNA, the CDR3 is TGTGCCGGGTCTGATCCGGGACAGGGGACGCGTGGCTACACCTTC. Residues: CAGSDPGQGTRGYTF.

This clone was seen just once. DNA of the CDR3: TGTGCCAGCAGTTTAATCCTGGGCGATGGCAATCAGCCCCAGCATTTT. Translating gives CASSLILGDGNQPQHF. V gene TRBV28 combines with J gene TRBJ1-5, with D hard to call. The germline V gene encodes CDR1 MDHEN and CDR2 SYDVKM. CDR3 length: 16 residues. V was cut by 2 bases and J by 2 bases, with 13 bases left in between.

The CDR3 spells CATSVSGYGYTF. For the CDR3, the DNA is TGTGCCACCAGTGTGAGCGGCTATGGCTACACCTTC. This chain joins TRBV24-1 and TRBJ1-2, with D unclear. Germline-derived CDR1 and CDR2 are KGHDR and SFDVKD. CDR3 size: 12 residues. Trimming removed 5 bases at V and 4 bases at J, with 7 bases between.

In nucleotides, the CDR3 is TGTGCCAGCAGCTTTATGCCTAGTGACAATGAGCAGTTCTTC. This sequence encodes CASSFMPSDNEQFF. The rearrangement links TRBV11-2 to TRBJ2-1; no clear D. Germline V gene sequence: CDR1 SGHAT, CDR2 FQNNGV. V was clipped by 3 bases and J by 5 bases, with 11 bases between them. CDR3 length: 14 residues.

The rearrangement uses TRBV7-3 and TRBJ2-7, with 7 bases lining up with TRBD2. V was pared by 4 bases and J by 4 bases, with 4 bases of the junction left unmatched. Germline CDR1 SGHTA, CDR2 FQGTGA. The CDR3 runs 13 residues. The CDR3 DNA sequence: TGTGCCAGCAGCTCCGCCGGGGGGTACGAGCAGTACTTC. This codes for CASSSAGGYEQYF.

The CDR3 protein is CASSQDLRTGTGSSYSNQPQHF. The CDR3 DNA follows: TGCGCCAGCAGCCAAGATCTCCGGACCGGGACAGGGTCCTCATATAGCAATCAGCCCCAGCATTTT. The chain employs TRBV4-3 and TRBJ1-5; 9 bases line up with TRBD1. CDR1 and CDR2 (germline): LGHNA, YSLEER. This CDR3 contains 22 residues. Trimming took 0 bases from V and 0 from J; bases not matched to a gene: 18.

The rearrangement uses TRBV11-2 and TRBJ2-3; TRBD2 is a possible D gene (5 bases). The germline V gene encodes CDR1 SGHAT and CDR2 FQNNGV. This CDR3 has 15 amino acids. V was shortened by 1 base and J by 2 bases, with 10 bases between the two germline ends. The CDR3 sequence is CASSLASGLTDTQYF. Here the CDR3 DNA reads TGTGCCAGCAGCTTAGCGAGCGGTCTCACAGATACGCAGTATTTT.